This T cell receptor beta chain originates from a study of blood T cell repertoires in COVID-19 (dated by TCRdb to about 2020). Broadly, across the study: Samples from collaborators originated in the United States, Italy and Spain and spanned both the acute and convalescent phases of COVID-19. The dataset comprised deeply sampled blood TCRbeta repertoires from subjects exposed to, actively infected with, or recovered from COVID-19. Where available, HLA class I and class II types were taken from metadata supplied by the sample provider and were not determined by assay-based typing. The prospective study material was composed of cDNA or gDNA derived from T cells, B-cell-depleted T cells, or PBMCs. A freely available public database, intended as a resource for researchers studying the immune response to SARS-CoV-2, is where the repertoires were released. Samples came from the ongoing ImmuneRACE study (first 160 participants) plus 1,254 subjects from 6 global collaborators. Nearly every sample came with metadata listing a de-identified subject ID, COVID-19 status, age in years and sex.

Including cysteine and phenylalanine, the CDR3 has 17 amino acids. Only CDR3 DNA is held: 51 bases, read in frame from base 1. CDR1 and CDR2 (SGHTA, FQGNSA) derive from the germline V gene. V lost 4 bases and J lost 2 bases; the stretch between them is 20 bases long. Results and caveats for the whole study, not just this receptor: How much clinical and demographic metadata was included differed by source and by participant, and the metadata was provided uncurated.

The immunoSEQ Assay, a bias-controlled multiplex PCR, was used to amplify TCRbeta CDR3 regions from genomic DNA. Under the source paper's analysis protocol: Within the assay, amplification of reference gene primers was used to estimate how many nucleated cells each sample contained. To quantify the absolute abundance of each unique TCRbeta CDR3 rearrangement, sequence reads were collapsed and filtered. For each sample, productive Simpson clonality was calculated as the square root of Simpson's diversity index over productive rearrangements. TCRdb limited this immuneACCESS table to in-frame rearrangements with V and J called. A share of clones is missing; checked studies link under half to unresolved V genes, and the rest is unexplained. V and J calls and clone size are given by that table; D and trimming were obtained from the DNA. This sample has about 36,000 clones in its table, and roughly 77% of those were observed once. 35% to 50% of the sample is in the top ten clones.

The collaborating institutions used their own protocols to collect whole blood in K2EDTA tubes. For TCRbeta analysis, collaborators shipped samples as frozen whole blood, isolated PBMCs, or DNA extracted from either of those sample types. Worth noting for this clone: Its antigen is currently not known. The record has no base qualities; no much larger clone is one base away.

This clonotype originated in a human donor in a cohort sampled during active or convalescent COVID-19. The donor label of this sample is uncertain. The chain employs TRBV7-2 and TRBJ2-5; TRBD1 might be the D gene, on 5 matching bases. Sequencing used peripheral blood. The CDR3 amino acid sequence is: CASSSSYTTVRQETQYF. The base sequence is TGTGCCAGCAGCTCCTCCTACACGACAGTCAGGCAAGAGACCCAGTACTTC. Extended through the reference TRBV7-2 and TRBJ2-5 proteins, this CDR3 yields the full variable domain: GAGVSQSPSNKVTEKGKDVELRCDPISGHTALYWYRQSLGQGLEFLIYFQGNSAPDKSGLPSDRFSAERTGGSVSTLTIQRTQQEDSAVYLCASSSSYTTVRQETQYFGPGTRLLVL.